The clone carrying this T cell receptor beta chain appeared a few times. As yet, its antigen is unknown. The length of the CDR3 is 15 residues. The V and J ends lost 1 base and 2 bases respectively, with 10 bases between them. CDR1 and CDR2 (germline): MNHEY, SVGEGT. The data originate from a study of T-cell memory formation after mild COVID-19. In the study overall: In these data, TCR clusters were largely donor specific. Overall study results and limits: Researchers could not confirm that second-wave clones peaking on day 37 targeted SARS-CoV-2.

With constant-segment primers, 5'RACE yielded cDNA libraries of TCR alpha and TCR beta that carried sample barcodes and UMIs. TCRdb itself ran the 5' RACE reads through MiXCR, one entry per CDR3 protein. The sample records approximately 410,000 distinct CDR3 sequences, 20% to 30% being singletons. The sequenced material came from PBMCs or a T cell subset sorted from them (not recorded which). The chain recombines TRBV6-2 or TRBV6-3 with TRBJ2-3; TRBD2 might be the D (5 bases). The clonotype comes from an adult woman who had mild COVID-19 (a few samples of this study predate the infection). Cell type and time point are not known. Here the CDR3 DNA reads TGTGCCAGCAGTTACTTGGAACTAGACACAGATACGCAGTATTTT. Translation gives CASSYLELDTDTQYF.